These 21 T cell receptor beta chains share one sample of origin, sequenced in a study of blood T cells in healthy people across ages (dated by TCRdb to about 2015). Receptors were amplified or captured by 5' RACE. Sequencer: Illumina HiSeq 2500. The second PCR ran for about 7 to 11 cycles and used a J-beta primer mix along with a sample-barcoded 5' primer. TCRdb reprocessing: public reads trimmed at Q25 with fastp, clones called with MiXCR, in-frame beta chains kept. Identical CDR3 proteins give one entry, which carries the most common genes and DNA. This sample is represented by approximately 600,000 distinct CDR3 sequences; approximately 50% of them were singletons. The ten largest make up roughly 34% of the sample. The sequenced material came from blood. Receptor source: a man between 60 and 70 years old in good health.

The CDR3 sequence: CASSQDGAYTF. The CDR3 DNA sequence: TGTGCCAGCAGCCAAGATGGGGCCTACACCTTC. The chain combines TRBV3-1 with TRBJ1-2; TRBD1 is a possible D gene (5 bases). This CDR3 has 11 residues. The V gene lost 0 bases and the J gene lost 10 bases, with 6 bases spanning the gap. From germline, CDR1 is LGHDT and CDR2 YNNKEL (reference sequence).

The chain employs TRBV7-2 and TRBJ2-5; D perhaps matches TRBD1 (6 bases). Germline-derived CDR1 and CDR2 are SGHTA and FQGNSA. The CDR3 covers 14 residues. Trimming left V 4 bases short and J 9 bases short, with 18 bases between. The CDR3 DNA sequence: TGTGCCAGCAGCTCCCGACAGGCCCCAGGGGCCCAGTACTTC. Translating gives CASSSRQAPGAQYF.

This clonotype was observed a handful of times. The J gene is TRBJ2-5, the V gene TRBV9; D perhaps matches TRBD2 (6 bases). The CDR3 spans 15 residues. Germline values: CDR1 SGDLS, CDR2 YYNGEE. The V and J ends lost 4 bases and 2 bases respectively, with 15 bases between them. This chain's CDR3 is CASSLMEGDQETQYF. For the CDR3, the DNA is TGTGCCAGCAGCCTAATGGAGGGAGATCAAGAGACCCAGTACTTC.

The chain recombines TRBV20-1 with TRBJ2-5, with D tentatively TRBD2 (7 bases). This CDR3 spans 17 amino acids. Between the trimmed V and J ends, which lost 6 bases and 2 bases, there was a span of 25 bases. In germline, CDR1 is DFQATT, CDR2 SNEGSKA (reference sequence). In nucleotides, the CDR3 is TGCAGTGCCAAGGCCCACGCGGGGGCAGGTTCTCAAGAGACCCAGTACTTC. This encodes CSAKAHAGAGSQETQYF.

This clonotype appeared a single time. The chain joins TRBV28 to TRBJ2-5, with TRBD2 matching over 10 bases. Losses at the gene ends were 6 bases for V and 3 bases for J; bases not matched to a gene: 4. The V gene's germline CDR1 is MDHEN and CDR2 SYDVKM. The CDR3 has 14 amino acids. The DNA for the CDR3 is TGTGCCAGCAGCAGCGGGGGGGTTAAAGAGACCCAGTACTTC. Encoded protein: CASSSGGVKETQYF.

This chain links TRBV5-5 with TRBJ1-2; 9 bases agree with TRBD1. There are 15 residues in the CDR3. J lost 1 base, V lost 1 base, and 2 bases had no gene match. Germline CDR1 and CDR2: SGHKS and YYEKEE (reference sequence). CDR3 in DNA: TGTGCCAGCAGCTTGACGACAGGGGGTAACTATGGCTACACCTTC. Protein product: CASSLTTGGNYGYTF.

This clonotype was seen ten or more times. The chain has TRBV27 and TRBJ2-4, with D possibly being TRBD1 or TRBD2 (6 bases each). V lost 6 bases to trimming and J lost 4 bases, with 19 bases between them. Per the germline V gene, CDR1 is MNHEY and CDR2 is SMNVEV (reference sequence). The CDR3 loop spans 16 amino acids. The CDR3 is CASRETRGSGKNIQYF. The CDR3 bases are TGTGCCAGCAGGGAGACTAGGGGGAGCGGTAAAAACATTCAGTACTTC.

The rearrangement uses TRBV15 and TRBJ2-5; weak D call: TRBD2 (6 bases). The CDR3 is 14 amino acids. Looked up from germline, CDR1 is LNHNV and CDR2 is YYDKDF (reference sequence). Trimming took off 0 bases at V and 5 bases at J, with 10 bases between the two ends. CDR3 protein: CATSRDRAGETQYF. As DNA, the CDR3 is TGTGCCACCAGCAGAGATCGGGCGGGGGAGACCCAGTACTTC.

In this sample, this clonotype turned up a few times. The gene calls are TRBV20-1 and TRBJ2-1; D is ambiguous. The CDR3 is 14 amino acids. CDR1 DFQATT and CDR2 SNEGSKA come from the germline V gene (reference sequence). The V and J ends lost 4 bases and 0 bases respectively, with 10 bases between them. The CDR3 spells CSANRSPSYNEQFF. CDR3 nucleotides: TGCAGTGCTAACAGATCTCCCTCCTACAATGAGCAGTTCTTC.

This chain connects TRBV20-1 to TRBJ2-6, with D possibly matching TRBD2 (6 bases). This CDR3 has 15 residues. Germline-derived CDR1 and CDR2 are DFQATT and SNEGSKA (reference sequence). V was pared by 5 bases and J by 2 bases, with 13 bases between. CDR3 in amino acids: CSARPGGAGANVLTF. The CDR3 bases are TGCAGTGCTCGCCCCGGGGGTGCTGGGGCCAACGTCCTGACTTTC.

This clonotype showed up just once. This chain connects TRBV6-1 to TRBJ2-1, with 15 bases fitting TRBD2. V trimming: 0 bases; J trimming: 9 bases; junction bases outside the gene matches: 12. The germline CDR1 and CDR2 sequences are MNHNS and SASEGT. The CDR3 is 19 residues long. CDR3 loop: CASSEATAGLAGGPTEQFF. The CDR3 bases are TGTGCCAGCAGTGAAGCAACCGCAGGACTAGCGGGGGGGCCGACTGAGCAGTTCTTC.

On this clonotype itself: A much bigger clone sits one base away, suggesting this may be a read error. The rearrangement joins TRBV5-1 to TRBJ2-5, with 11 bases that match TRBD1. CDR1 SGHRS and CDR2 YFSETQ come from the germline V gene. The length of the CDR3 is 14 residues. J gave up 1 base and V 10 bases, and 6 bases lay outside the gene matches. The chain's CDR3 is CAGRGTGGQETQYF. In nucleotides, the CDR3 is TGCGCCGGCCGGGGGACAGGGGGCCAAGAGACCCAGTACTTC.

The chain combines TRBV7-9 with TRBJ2-1; the D is unclear. The germline V and J ends were trimmed by 2 bases and 8 bases, with 13 bases remaining between them. The CDR3 is 14 amino acids. Germline V gene sequence: CDR1 SEHNR, CDR2 FQNEAQ (reference sequence). The CDR3 DNA reads TGTGCCAGCAGCTTAAGGGCAGATTCGTATGAGCAGTTCTTC. Translation gives CASSLRADSYEQFF.

V gene TRBV2 combines with J gene TRBJ2-7; 7 bases match TRBD1. The CDR3 has 13 residues. Looked up from germline, CDR1 is SNHLY and CDR2 is FYNNEI. With V trimmed by 4 bases and J by 6 bases, 6 bases remained unmatched. The CDR3 is CASSGPGQAEQYF. The CDR3, as DNA: TGTGCCAGCAGTGGACCCGGACAGGCCGAGCAGTACTTC.

The sample holds a few counts of this clonotype. The chain links TRBV29-1 to TRBJ2-7, with D maybe TRBD1 (5 bases). This CDR3 region has 12 residues. V gave up 4 bases and J gave up 5 bases, with 12 bases separating them. The germline CDR1 and CDR2 sequences are SQVTM and ANQGSEA. CDR3 nucleotide sequence: TGCAGCGTTGGGACATCTCTCGACGAGCAGTACTTC. It yields the protein CSVGTSLDEQYF.

This chain uses TRBV19 with TRBJ2-7; 8 bases are a match to TRBD1. This CDR3 has 14 amino acids. The germline gives CDR1 LNHDA, CDR2 SQIVND (reference sequence). V trimming: 6 bases; J trimming: 2 bases; junction bases outside the gene matches: 6. CDR3 DNA: TGTGCCAGTAGCAACACAGGGGGAACCTACGAGCAGTACTTC. The encoded protein is CASSNTGGTYEQYF.

Concerning this clonotype: A much larger clone lies a single base off, so this may be a read error. The J gene is TRBJ2-1, the V gene TRBV5-1; possibly TRBD1 for D (6 bases). CDR1 is SGHRS, CDR2 YFSETQ, per germline. CDR3 length: 15 residues. V lost 3 bases to trimming and J lost 3 bases, with 13 bases between them. CDR3 amino acids: CASSWGQGLYNEQFF. In nucleotides, the CDR3 is TGCGCCAGCAGCTGGGGGCAGGGCCTCTACAATGAGCAGTTCTTC.

Note on this clonotype: The germline gene is not matched at one end of the junction; a read error may be the cause. For the CDR3, the DNA is TGTGTCAGCAGCTTTAAGAAATCGGGCTCAGGGGATTACAATGAGCAGTTCTTC. Amino acid sequence: CVSSFKKSGSGDYNEQFF. The chain is built from TRBV7-2 and TRBJ2-1, with D tentatively TRBD1 (6 bases). This CDR3 spans 18 amino acids. Looked up from germline, CDR1 is SGHTA and CDR2 is FQGNSA.

The rearrangement uses TRBV7-9 and TRBJ2-7; perhaps TRBD2 as D (7 bases). The CDR3 loop spans 15 amino acids. Germline V gene sequence: CDR1 SEHNR, CDR2 FQNEAQ (reference sequence). Trimming left V 1 base short and J 4 bases short, with 14 bases between. CDR3 amino acids: CASSLEGGGGYEQYF. For the CDR3, the DNA is TGTGCCAGCAGCTTAGAAGGGGGAGGGGGTTACGAGCAGTACTTC.

CDR3 sequence: CASSPRLAGMGDEQFF. The CDR3 bases are TGTGCCAGCAGCCCCCGACTAGCGGGGATGGGAGATGAGCAGTTCTTC. The chain combines TRBV3-1 with TRBJ2-1, with 11 bases lining up with TRBD2. This CDR3 region has 16 residues. Germline-derived CDR1 and CDR2 are LGHDT and YNNKEL (reference sequence). V trimming: 4 bases; J trimming: 8 bases; junction bases outside the gene matches: 10.

The V and J genes are TRBV20-1 and TRBJ2-3; TRBD2 matches 7 bases. Per the germline V gene, CDR1 is DFQATT and CDR2 is SNEGSKA (reference sequence). This CDR3 has 18 amino acids. Trimming at V came to 2 bases and at J to 5 bases, leaving 19 bases not matched to a gene. CDR3 sequence (DNA): TGCAGTGCTAGAAGCGGGACTACCCACCCCTTCGGAGGAGATACGCAGTATTTT. Translation: CSARSGTTHPFGGDTQYF.